A selection of T cell receptor beta chains follows, all from one sample in a study of T cells in Graves' hyperthyroidism and ophthalmopathy. TCRdb itself ran the multiplex PCR reads through MiXCR, one entry per CDR3 protein. The sample contains 270,000 or so distinct CDR3 sequences, less than 30% of which appear only once. Sequenced material: blood. The receptors here all came from a man aged 35 to 55 with Graves' hyperthyroidism that later progressed to Graves' ophthalmopathy. CDR3s include the opening cysteine and the closing phenylalanine or tryptophan. A D gene is named only where the DNA matches it firmly. Only some rows state a clone size, as once, few, many or a class for expanded clones.

many TRBJ2-4 TRBD2 TRBV20-1 CSARDTSGLAKNIQYF TGCAGTGCTAGAGATACTAGCGGGTTAGCCAAAAACATTCAGTACTTC
. TRBJ1-1 . TRBV12-5 CASGLEADTEAFF TGTGCTAGTGGTTTGGAGGCAGACACTGAAGCTTTCTTT
. TRBJ1-2 . TRBV6-1 CASSEAQPGDYGYTF TGTGCCAGCAGTGAAGCTCAACCGGGTGACTATGGCTACACCTTC
many TRBJ2-1 TRBD2 TRBV7-2 CASSLRASSGREYNEQFF TGTGCCAGCAGCCTAAGGGCCTCTAGCGGGAGGGAATACAATGAGCAGTTCTTC
many TRBJ2-3 . TRBV6-1 CASSDGDTDTQYF TGTGCCAGCAGTGACGGAGACACAGATACGCAGTATTTT
many TRBJ1-1 TRBD1 TRBV5-1 CASSLVGDSEAFF TGCGCCAGCAGCTTGGTGGGGGACAGTGAAGCTTTCTTT
many TRBJ1-2 . TRBV7-4 CASRKTENYGYTF TGTGCCAGCCGCAAGACAGAAAACTATGGCTACACCTTC
many TRBJ2-7 . TRBV28 CASGFGGTDSYEQYF TGTGCCAGCGGTTTTGGAGGGACAGACTCCTACGAGCAGTACTTC
few TRBJ2-2 TRBD2 TRBV2 CASGTSGDGELFF TGTGCCAGCGGGACTAGCGGAGACGGGGAGCTGTTTTTT
. TRBJ2-4 TRBD2 TRBV5-1 CASSLLPGAGGNIQYF TGCGCCAGCAGCTTGCTGCCGGGAGCCGGGGGGAACATTCAGTACTTC
few TRBJ2-7 . TRBV6-1 CASSTGKGYEQYF TGTGCCAGCAGTACCGGGAAGGGCTACGAGCAGTACTTC
many TRBJ1-1 . TRBV28 CASSFFRGSTWTEAFF TGTGCCAGCAGTTTCTTTAGGGGGAGTACTTGGACTGAAGCTTTCTTT
many TRBJ2-2 . TRBV12-3/TRBV12-4 CASDSERKETGELFF TGTGCCAGCGACTCAGAGCGAAAGGAGACCGGGGAGCTGTTTTTT
many TRBJ2-3 . TRBV12-5 CASGFQGSGDTQYF TGTGCTAGTGGTTTCCAGGGATCGGGAGATACGCAGTATTTT
many TRBJ2-3 . TRBV5-6 CASIPTGLTDTQYF TGTGCCAGCATCCCCACGGGGCTCACAGATACGCAGTATTTT
many TRBJ2-7 . TRBV6-1 CASSGFQGGIYEQYF TGTGCCAGCAGTGGGTTCCAGGGAGGAATCTACGAGCAGTACTTC
many TRBJ2-7 TRBD1 TRBV29-1 CSVAQGGEQYF TGCAGCGTCGCACAGGGGGGAGAGCAGTACTTC
many TRBJ2-5 . TRBV29-1 CSVEGPPETQYF TGCAGCGTTGAAGGTCCGCCAGAGACCCAGTACTTC
few TRBJ2-7 TRBD1 TRBV20-1 CSARDRNRGLRVSYEQYF TGCAGTGCTAGAGATAGGAACAGGGGGCTGAGGGTCTCCTACGAGCAGTACTTC
. TRBJ2-5 TRBD2 TRBV9 CASSTLPAGTASGRQETQYF TGTGCCAGCAGCACACTCCCTGCGGGTACGGCTAGCGGGAGGCAAGAGACCCAGTACTTC
many TRBJ2-7 . TRBV3-1 CASSRAWGDYEQYF TGTGCCAGCAGCCGAGCATGGGGGGACTACGAGCAGTACTTC
many TRBJ1-1 . TRBV4-1 CASSQPILRDTEAFF TGCGCCAGCAGCCAACCCATCCTCAGGGACACTGAAGCTTTCTTT
. TRBJ1-1 TRBD1 TRBV6-5 CASSFPGGTEAFF TGTGCCAGCAGTTTTCCAGGGGGCACTGAAGCTTTCTTT
. TRBJ2-7 . TRBV6-5 CASSYDGQLAYEQYF TGTGCCAGCAGTTACGACGGACAGTTAGCCTACGAGCAGTACTTC
. TRBJ1-5 . TRBV25-1 CASSAAGDQPQHF TGTGCCAGCAGTGCCGCAGGGGATCAGCCCCAGCATTTT
many TRBJ2-5 TRBD2 TRBV20-1 CSARGFGTSGQETQYF TGCAGTGCTAGAGGCTTCGGGACTAGCGGTCAAGAGACCCAGTACTTC
many TRBJ1-2 . TRBV29-1 CSVDLRDYGYTF TGCAGCGTTGATTTGCGGGACTATGGCTACACCTTC
many TRBJ2-5 . TRBV18 CASSPERQSETQYF TGTGCCAGCTCACCAGAGCGACAGTCAGAGACCCAGTACTTC
. TRBJ2-5 TRBD2 TRBV18 CASSSTSGRAETQYF TGTGCCAGCTCTTCGACTAGCGGGAGGGCCGAGACCCAGTACTTC
many TRBJ1-5 . TRBV25-1 CASSPPRDIPSYSNQPQHF TGTGCCAGCAGTCCACCCCGGGACATACCCTCATATAGCAATCAGCCCCAGCATTTT
. TRBJ2-2 . TRBV28 CASSLISMFTGELFF TGTGCCAGCAGTTTGATCTCGATGTTCACCGGGGAGCTGTTTTTT
many TRBJ2-5 . TRBV4-2 CASSPKIRRDLEETQYF TGTGCCAGCAGTCCAAAAATCCGTCGGGACTTGGAAGAGACCCAGTACTTC
few TRBJ1-3 . TRBV11-2 CASSGVTGLATGNTIYF TGTGCCAGCAGCGGAGTCACAGGCCTAGCTACGGGAAACACCATATATTTT
. TRBJ2-5 . TRBV12-3/TRBV12-4 CASSFGEQYQETQYF TGTGCCAGCAGTTTCGGCGAGCAATACCAAGAGACCCAGTACTTC
many TRBJ1-2 . TRBV4-2 CASSQDLWIQSTF TGTGCCAGCAGCCAAGATCTTTGGATACAGTCCACCTTC
many TRBJ2-7 TRBD2 TRBV11-2 CASSYPGTSGIEQYF TGTGCCAGCAGCTACCCCGGGACTAGCGGGATCGAGCAGTACTTC
few TRBJ1-3 . TRBV7-8 CASSSSQGSGNTIYF TGTGCCAGCAGCTCCAGCCAGGGCTCTGGAAACACCATATATTTT
. TRBJ1-2 . TRBV28 CASSFKPGAHYGYTF TGTGCCAGCAGTTTCAAGCCGGGGGCGCATTATGGCTACACCTTC
many TRBJ2-5 . TRBV6-1 CASSEGGRETQYF TGTGCCAGCAGTGAAGGGGGGCGAGAGACCCAGTACTTC
many TRBJ2-7 . TRBV20-1 CSASADYEQYF TGCAGTGCTAGCGCCGACTACGAGCAGTACTTC
. TRBJ2-5 TRBD1 TRBV6-5 CASSYSRTGGVVAQYF TGTGCCAGCAGTTACTCACGGACAGGGGGGGTTGTAGCCCAGTACTTC
. TRBJ1-1 . TRBV12-3/TRBV12-4 CASSYPRYRVENTEAFF TGTGCCAGTAGCTACCCACGTTACCGAGTAGAGAACACTGAAGCTTTCTTT